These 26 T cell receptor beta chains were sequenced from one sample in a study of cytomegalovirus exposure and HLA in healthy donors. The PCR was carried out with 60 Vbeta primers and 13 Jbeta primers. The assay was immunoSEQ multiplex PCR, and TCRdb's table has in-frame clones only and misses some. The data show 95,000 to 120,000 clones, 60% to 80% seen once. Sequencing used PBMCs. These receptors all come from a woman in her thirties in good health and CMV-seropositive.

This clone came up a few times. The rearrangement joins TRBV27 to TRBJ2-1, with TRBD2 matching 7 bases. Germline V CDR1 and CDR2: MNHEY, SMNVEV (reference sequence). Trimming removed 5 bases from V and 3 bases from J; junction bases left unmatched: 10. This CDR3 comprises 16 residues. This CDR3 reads CASSQPRTRDYNEQFF. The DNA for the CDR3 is TGTGCCAGCAGTCAACCCAGGACTAGGGACTACAATGAGCAGTTCTTC.

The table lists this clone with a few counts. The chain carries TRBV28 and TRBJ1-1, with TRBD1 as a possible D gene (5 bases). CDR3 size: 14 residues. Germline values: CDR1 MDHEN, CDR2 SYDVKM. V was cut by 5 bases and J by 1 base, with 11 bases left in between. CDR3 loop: CASSQDQGNTEAFF. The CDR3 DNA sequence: TGTGCCAGCAGTCAGGACCAGGGGAACACTGAAGCTTTCTTT. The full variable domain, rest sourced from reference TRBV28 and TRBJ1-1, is DVKVTQSSRYLVKRTGEKVFLECVQDMDHENMFWYRQDPGLGLRLIYFSYDVKMKEKGDIPEGYSVSREKKERFSLILESASTNQTSMYLCASSQDQGNTEAFFGQGTRLTVV.

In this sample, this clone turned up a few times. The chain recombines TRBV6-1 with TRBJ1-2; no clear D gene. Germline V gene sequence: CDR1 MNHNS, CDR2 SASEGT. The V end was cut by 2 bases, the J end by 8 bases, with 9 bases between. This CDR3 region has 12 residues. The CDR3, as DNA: TGTGCCAGCAGTGAACCCCCGGGAGGCTACACCTTC. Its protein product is CASSEPPGGYTF.

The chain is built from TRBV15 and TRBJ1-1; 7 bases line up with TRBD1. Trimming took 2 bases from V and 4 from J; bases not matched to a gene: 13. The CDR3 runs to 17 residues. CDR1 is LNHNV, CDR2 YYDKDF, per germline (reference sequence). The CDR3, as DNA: TGTGCCACCAGCAGAAACCTCCTGGACAGGTCTGCCACTGAAGCTTTCTTT. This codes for CATSRNLLDRSATEAFF.

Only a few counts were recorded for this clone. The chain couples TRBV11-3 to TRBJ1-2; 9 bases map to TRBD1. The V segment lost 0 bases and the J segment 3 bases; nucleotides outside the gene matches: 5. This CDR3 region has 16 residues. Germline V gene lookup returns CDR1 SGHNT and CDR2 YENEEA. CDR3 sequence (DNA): TGTGCCAGCAGCTTAGATGGGACAGGGAATGACTATGGCTACACCTTC. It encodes CASSLDGTGNDYGYTF. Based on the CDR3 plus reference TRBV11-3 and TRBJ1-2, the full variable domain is EAGVVQSPRYKIIEKKQPVAFWCNPISGHNTLYWYLQNLGQGPELLIRYENEEAVDDSQLPKDRFSAERLKGVDSTLKIQPAELGDSAVYLCASSLDGTGNDYGYTFGSGTRLTVV.

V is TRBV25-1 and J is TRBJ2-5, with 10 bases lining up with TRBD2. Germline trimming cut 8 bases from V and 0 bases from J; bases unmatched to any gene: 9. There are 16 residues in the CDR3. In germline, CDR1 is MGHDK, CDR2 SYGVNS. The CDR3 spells CASRAPLAGDQETQYF. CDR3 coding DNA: TGTGCCAGCCGTGCCCCTCTAGCGGGAGACCAAGAGACCCAGTACTTC. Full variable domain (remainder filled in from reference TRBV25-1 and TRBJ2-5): EADIYQTPRYLVIGTGKKITLECSQTMGHDKMYWYQQDPGMELHLIHYSYGVNSTEKGDLSSESTVSRIRTEHFPLTLESARPSHTSQYLCASRAPLAGDQETQYFGPGTRLLVL.

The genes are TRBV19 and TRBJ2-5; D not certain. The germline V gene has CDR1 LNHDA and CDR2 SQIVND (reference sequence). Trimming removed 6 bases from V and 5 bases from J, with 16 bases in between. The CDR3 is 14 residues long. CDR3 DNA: TGTGCCAGTAGGACCTCGACTGGAAGGGAGACCCAGTACTTC. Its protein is CASRTSTGRETQYF.

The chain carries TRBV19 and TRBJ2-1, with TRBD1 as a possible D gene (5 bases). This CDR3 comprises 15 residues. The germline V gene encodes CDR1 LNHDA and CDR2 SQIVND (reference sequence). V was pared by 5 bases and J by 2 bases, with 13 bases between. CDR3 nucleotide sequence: TGTGCCAGTAGTGCGGACACCGGAACCTACAATGAGCAGTTCTTC. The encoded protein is CASSADTGTYNEQFF.

CDR3 in DNA: TGCGCCAGCAGCTTGCAGGGAACGAACACTGAAGCTTTCTTT. It translates to CASSLQGTNTEAFF. The chain is built from TRBV5-1 and TRBJ1-1; TRBD1 might be the D (5 bases). Germline CDR1 SGHRS, CDR2 YFSETQ. CDR3 size: 14 residues. The V end lost 1 base, the J end lost 1 base, and 8 bases lay between the germline ends.

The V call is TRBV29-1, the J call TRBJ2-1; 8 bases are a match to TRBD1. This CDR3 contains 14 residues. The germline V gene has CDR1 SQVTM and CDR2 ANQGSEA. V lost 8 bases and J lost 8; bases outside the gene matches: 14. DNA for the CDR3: TGCAGCACCCCGGGACAGGCCCCCGGAGATGAGCAGTTCTTC. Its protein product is CSTPGQAPGDEQFF.

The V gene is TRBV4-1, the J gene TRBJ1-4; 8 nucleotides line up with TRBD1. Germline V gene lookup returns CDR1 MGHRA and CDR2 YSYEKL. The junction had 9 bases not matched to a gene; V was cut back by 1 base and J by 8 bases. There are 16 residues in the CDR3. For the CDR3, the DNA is TGCGCCAGCAGCCAAGTTATTCTAACAGGGGGGGAAAAACTGTTTTTT. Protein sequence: CASSQVILTGGEKLFF.

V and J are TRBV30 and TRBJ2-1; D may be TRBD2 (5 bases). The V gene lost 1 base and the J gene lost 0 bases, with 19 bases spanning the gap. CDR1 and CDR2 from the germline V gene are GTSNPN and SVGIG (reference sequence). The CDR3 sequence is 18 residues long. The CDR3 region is CAWSGIKGSTSSYNEQFF. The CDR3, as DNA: TGTGCCTGGAGTGGCATTAAAGGGTCTACTAGCTCCTACAATGAGCAGTTCTTC.

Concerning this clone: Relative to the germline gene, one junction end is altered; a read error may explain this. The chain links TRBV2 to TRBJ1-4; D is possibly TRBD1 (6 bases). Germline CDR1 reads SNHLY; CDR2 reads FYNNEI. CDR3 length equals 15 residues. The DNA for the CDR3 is TGTGCCAGCAGAAGGACAGAGGTAACTTATGAAAAACTGTTTTTT. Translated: CASRRTEVTYEKLFF.

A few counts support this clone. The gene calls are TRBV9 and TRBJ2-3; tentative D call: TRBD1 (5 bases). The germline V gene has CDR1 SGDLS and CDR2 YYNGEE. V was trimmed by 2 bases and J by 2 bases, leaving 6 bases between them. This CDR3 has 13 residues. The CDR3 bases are TGTGCCAGCAGCGTGACAGACACAGATACGCAGTATTTT. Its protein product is CASSVTDTDTQYF.

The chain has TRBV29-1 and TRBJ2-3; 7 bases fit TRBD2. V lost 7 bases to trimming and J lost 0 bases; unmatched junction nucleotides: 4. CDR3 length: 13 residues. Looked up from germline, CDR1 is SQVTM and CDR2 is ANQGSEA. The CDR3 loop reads CSGQRESTDTQYF. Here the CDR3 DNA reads TGCAGCGGGCAGCGGGAAAGCACAGATACGCAGTATTTT.

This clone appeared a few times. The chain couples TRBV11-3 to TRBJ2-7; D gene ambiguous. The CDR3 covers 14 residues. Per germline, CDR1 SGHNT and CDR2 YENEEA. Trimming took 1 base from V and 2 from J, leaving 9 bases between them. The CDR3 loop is CASSLGDTPYEQYF. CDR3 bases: TGTGCCAGCAGCTTAGGTGACACCCCCTACGAGCAGTACTTC.

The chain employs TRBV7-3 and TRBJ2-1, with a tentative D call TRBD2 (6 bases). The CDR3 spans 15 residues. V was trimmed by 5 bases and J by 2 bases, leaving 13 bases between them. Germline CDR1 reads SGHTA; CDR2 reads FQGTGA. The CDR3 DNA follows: TGTGCCAGCAGCGTCAGTGGCGGGACCTACAATGAGCAGTTCTTC. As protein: CASSVSGGTYNEQFF.

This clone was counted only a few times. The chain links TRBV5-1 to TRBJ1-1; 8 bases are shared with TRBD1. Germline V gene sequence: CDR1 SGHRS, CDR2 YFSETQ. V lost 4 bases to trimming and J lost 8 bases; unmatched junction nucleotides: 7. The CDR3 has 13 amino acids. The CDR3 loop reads CASSIGTGPEAFF. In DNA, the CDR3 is TGCGCCAGCAGCATCGGGACAGGCCCCGAAGCTTTCTTT.

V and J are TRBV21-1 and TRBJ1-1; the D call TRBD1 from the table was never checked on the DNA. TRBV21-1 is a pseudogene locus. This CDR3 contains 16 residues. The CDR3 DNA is TGTGCCAGCAGCAAAAAATCTGACAGGGACATCCCGCGAGCTTTCTTT. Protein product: CASSKKSDRDIPRAFF.

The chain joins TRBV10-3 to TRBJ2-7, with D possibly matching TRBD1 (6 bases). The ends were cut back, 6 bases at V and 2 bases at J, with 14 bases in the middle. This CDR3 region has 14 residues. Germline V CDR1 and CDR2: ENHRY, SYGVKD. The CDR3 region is CAISRSTGTYEQYF. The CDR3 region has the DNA TGTGCCATCAGCCGATCGACAGGTACCTACGAGCAGTACTTC.

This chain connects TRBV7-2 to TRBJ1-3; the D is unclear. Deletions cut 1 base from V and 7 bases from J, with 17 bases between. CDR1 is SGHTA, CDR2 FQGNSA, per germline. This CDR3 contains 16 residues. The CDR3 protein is CASSLGPGNVANTIYF. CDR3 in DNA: TGTGCCAGCAGCTTAGGCCCGGGAAACGTGGCTAACACCATATATTTT.

CDR3 nucleotide sequence: TGTGCCAGTAGTACCTTAGTCCTTAACAACAATGAGGGGCAGTTCTTC. Protein sequence: CASSTLVLNNNEGQFF. V and J are TRBV19 and TRBJ2-1, with a weak D call TRBD2 (5 bases). CDR3 length equals 16 residues. Between the trimmed V and J ends, which lost 4 bases and 12 bases, there was a span of 25 bases. Per germline, CDR1 LNHDA and CDR2 SQIVND (reference sequence).

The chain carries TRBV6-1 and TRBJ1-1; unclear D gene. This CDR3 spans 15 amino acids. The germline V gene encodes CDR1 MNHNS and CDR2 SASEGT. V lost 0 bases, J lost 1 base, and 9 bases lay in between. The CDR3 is CASSEARVGNTEAFF. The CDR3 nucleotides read TGTGCCAGCAGTGAAGCGCGGGTTGGGAACACTGAAGCTTTCTTT.

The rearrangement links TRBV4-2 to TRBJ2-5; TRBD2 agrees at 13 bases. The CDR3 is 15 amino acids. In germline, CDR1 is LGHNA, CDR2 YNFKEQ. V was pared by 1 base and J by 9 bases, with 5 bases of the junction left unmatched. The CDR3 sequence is CASSQGTSGGWAQYF. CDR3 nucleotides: TGTGCCAGCAGCCAAGGGACTAGCGGGGGTTGGGCCCAGTACTTC.

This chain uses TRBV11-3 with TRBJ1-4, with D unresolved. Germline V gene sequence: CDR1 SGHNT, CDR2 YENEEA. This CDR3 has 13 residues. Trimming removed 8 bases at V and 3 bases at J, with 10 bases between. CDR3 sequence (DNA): TGTGCCAGCGCAACACATCCTAATGAAAAACTGTTTTTT. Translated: CASATHPNEKLFF.

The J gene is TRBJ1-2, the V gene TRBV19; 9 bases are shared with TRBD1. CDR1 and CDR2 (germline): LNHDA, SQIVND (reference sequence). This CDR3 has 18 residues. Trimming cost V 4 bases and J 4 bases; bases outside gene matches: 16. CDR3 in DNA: TGTGCCAGTAGTAGGAAATACCGGGACAGGGCCTTTTTCTATGGCTACACCTTC. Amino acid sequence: CASSRKYRDRAFFYGYTF.